In this sample, the clone carrying this T cell receptor (beta chain) turned up a few times. This specimen comes from a study of blood T cell repertoires in COVID-19. Study-wide background: Collection of acute and convalescent COVID-19 samples took place in the United States, Italy and Spain. Nucleic acid was either cDNA or gDNA, and it came from T cells, B-cell-depleted T cells, or PBMCs.

Across about two dozen US areas, participants ranged in age from 18 to 89 years. The assay was immunoSEQ multiplex PCR, and TCRdb's table has in-frame clones only and misses some. The data show hundreds of thousands of clones, 70% to 90% seen once. This TCR derives from a young man who had recovered from COVID-19. Sequences were obtained from PBMCs or T cells enriched from blood (not recorded which).

CDR3 region: CASSQGDYRVTGELFF. The CDR3, as DNA: TGCGCCAGCAGCCAAGGGGATTACAGGGTCACCGGGGAGCTGTTTTTT. V is TRBV4-1 and J is TRBJ2-2, with a weak D call TRBD1 (6 bases). Per the germline V gene, CDR1 is MGHRA and CDR2 is YSYEKL. The V end lost 1 base, the J end lost 4 bases, and 13 bases lay between the germline ends. The CDR3 extends over 16 amino acids.